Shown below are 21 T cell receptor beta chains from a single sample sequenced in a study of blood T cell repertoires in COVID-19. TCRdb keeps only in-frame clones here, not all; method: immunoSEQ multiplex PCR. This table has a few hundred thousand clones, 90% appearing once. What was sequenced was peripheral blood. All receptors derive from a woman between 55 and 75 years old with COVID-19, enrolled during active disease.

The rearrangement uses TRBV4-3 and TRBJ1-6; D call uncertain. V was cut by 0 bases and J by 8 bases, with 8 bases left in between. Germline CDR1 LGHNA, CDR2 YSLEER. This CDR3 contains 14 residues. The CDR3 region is CASSQDLRDSPLHF. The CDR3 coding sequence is TGCGCCAGCAGCCAAGATCTGCGGGATTCACCCCTCCACTTT.

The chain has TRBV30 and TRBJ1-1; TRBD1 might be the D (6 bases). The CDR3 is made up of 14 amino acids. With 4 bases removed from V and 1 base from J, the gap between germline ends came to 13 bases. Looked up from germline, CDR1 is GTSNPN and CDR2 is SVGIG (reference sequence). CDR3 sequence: CAWTVLGANTEAFF. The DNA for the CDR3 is TGTGCCTGGACTGTTCTGGGGGCGAACACTGAAGCTTTCTTT.

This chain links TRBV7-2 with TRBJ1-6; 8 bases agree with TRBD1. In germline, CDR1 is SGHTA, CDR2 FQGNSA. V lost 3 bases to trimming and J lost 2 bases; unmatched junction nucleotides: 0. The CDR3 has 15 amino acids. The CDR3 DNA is TGTGCCAGCAGCTTGGACAGGGCCTATAATTCACCCCTCCACTTT. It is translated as CASSLDRAYNSPLHF.

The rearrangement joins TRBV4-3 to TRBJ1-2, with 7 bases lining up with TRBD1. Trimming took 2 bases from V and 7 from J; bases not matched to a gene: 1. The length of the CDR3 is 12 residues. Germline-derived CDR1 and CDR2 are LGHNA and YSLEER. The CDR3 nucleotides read TGCGCCAGCAGCCAAAAGGGGGCTGGCTACACCTTC. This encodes CASSQKGAGYTF.

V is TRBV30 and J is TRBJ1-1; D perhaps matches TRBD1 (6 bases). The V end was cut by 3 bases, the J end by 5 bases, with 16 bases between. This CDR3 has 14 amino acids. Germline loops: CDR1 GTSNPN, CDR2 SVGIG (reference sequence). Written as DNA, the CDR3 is TGTGCCTGGAGGGCCAAGGGAGGGGGTACTGAAGCTTTCTTT. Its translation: CAWRAKGGGTEAFF.

CDR3 loop: CASSLQGTGTNEKLFF. The CDR3 coding sequence is TGTGCCAGCAGTTTGCAGGGGACGGGTACTAATGAAAAACTGTTTTTT. The chain joins TRBV28 to TRBJ1-4; a possible D gene is TRBD1 (6 bases). The CDR3 contains 16 residues. Germline CDR1 is MDHEN and CDR2 is SYDVKM. V lost 3 bases to trimming and J lost 2 bases, with 13 bases between them.

For the CDR3, the DNA is TGTGCCAGCAGCTTAGCAAGACAGGGCCGCAATTCACCCCTCCACTTT. It specifies CASSLARQGRNSPLHF. This chain connects TRBV11-3 to TRBJ1-6; the match to TRBD1 covers 7 bases. This CDR3 has 16 residues. Germline-derived CDR1 and CDR2 are SGHNT and YENEEA. The V gene end was trimmed by 1 base and the J gene end by 7 bases; junction bases not matched to a gene: 7.

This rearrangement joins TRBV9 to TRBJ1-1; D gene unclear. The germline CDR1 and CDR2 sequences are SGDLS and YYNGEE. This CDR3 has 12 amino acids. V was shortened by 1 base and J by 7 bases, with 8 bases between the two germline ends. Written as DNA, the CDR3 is TGTGCCAGCAGCGTATATGGAGGTGAAGCTTTCTTT. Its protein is CASSVYGGEAFF.

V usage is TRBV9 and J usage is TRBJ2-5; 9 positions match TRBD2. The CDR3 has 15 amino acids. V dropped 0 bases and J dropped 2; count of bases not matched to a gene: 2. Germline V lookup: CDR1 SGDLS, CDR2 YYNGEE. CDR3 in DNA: TGTGCCAGCAGCGTAGTGACTAGCGGACAAGAGACCCAGTACTTC. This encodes CASSVVTSGQETQYF. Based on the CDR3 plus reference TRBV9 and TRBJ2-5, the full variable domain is DSGVTQTPKHLITATGQRVTLRCSPRSGDLSVYWYQQSLDQGLQFLIQYYNGEERAKGNILERFSAQQFPDLHSELNLSSLELGDSALYFCASSVVTSGQETQYFGPGTRLLVL.

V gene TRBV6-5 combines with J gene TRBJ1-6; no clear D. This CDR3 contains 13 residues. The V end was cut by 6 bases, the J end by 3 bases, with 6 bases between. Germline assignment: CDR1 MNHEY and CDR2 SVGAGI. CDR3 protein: CASSPDYNSPLHF. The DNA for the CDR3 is TGTGCCAGCAGCCCAGACTATAATTCACCCCTCCACTTT.

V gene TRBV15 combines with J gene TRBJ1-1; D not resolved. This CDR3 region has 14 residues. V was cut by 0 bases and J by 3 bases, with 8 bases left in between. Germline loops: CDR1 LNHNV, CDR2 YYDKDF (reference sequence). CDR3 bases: TGTGCCACCAGCAGAGAATCGAGGTACACTGAAGCTTTCTTT. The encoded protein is CATSRESRYTEAFF.

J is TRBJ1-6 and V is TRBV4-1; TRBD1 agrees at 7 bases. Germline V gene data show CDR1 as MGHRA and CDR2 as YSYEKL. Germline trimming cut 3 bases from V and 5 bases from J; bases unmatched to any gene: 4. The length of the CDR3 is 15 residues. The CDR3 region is CASSHGTVDNSPLHF. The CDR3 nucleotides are TGCGCCAGCAGCCACGGGACAGTAGATAATTCACCCCTCCACTTT.

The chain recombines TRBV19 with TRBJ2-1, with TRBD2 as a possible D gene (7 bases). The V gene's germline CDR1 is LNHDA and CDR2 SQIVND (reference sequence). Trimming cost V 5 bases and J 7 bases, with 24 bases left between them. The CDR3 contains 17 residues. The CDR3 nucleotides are TGTGCCAGTAGTGCATTAATGGGGGGGGCTTTGGAAAATGAGCAGTTCTTC. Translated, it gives CASSALMGGALENEQFF.

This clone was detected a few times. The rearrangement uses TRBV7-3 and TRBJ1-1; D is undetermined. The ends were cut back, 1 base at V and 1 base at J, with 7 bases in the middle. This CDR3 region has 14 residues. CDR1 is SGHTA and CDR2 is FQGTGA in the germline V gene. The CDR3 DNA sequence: TGTGCCAGCAGCTTAATGCCGGGGAACACTGAAGCTTTCTTT. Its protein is CASSLMPGNTEAFF.

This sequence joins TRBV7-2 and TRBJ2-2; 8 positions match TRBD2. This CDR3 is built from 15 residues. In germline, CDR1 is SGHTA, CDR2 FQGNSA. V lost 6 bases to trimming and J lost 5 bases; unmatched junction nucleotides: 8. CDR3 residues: CASSSVAGLTGELFF. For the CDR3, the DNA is TGTGCCAGCAGTTCGGTAGCGGGGTTAACCGGGGAGCTGTTTTTT.

The CDR3 reads CASIIRLAGIRETQYF. In DNA, the CDR3 is TGTGCCAGCATTATCAGGCTAGCGGGGATCAGAGAGACCCAGTACTTC. V gene TRBV19 combines with J gene TRBJ2-5, with 9 bases identical to TRBD2. Trimming took 9 bases from V and 4 from J; bases not matched to a gene: 15. The V gene's germline CDR1 is LNHDA and CDR2 SQIVND (reference sequence). The length of the CDR3 is 16 residues.

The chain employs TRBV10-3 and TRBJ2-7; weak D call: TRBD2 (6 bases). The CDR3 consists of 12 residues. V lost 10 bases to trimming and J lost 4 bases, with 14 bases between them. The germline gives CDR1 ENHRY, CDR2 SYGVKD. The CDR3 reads CASGTERYEQYF. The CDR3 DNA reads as TGTGCCAGCGGGACGGAGAGATACGAGCAGTACTTC.

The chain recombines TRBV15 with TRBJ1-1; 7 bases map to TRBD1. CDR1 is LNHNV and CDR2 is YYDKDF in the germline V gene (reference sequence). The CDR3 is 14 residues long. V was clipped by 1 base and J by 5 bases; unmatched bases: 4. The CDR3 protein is CATSRGAGGTEAFF. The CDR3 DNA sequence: TGTGCCACCAGCAGAGGCGCAGGGGGAACTGAAGCTTTCTTT.

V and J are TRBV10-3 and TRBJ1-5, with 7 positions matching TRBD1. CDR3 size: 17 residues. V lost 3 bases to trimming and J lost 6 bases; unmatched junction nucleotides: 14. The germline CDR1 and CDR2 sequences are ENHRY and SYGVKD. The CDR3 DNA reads TGTGCCATCAGTGATAAAATTGTAACAGGGGATGGTCAGCCCCAGCATTTT. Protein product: CAISDKIVTGDGQPQHF.

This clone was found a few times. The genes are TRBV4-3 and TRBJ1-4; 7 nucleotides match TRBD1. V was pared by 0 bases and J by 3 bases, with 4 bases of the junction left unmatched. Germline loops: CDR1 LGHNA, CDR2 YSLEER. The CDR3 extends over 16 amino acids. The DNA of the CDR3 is TGCGCCAGCAGCCAAGAATATAGGGGGCCTAATGAAAAACTGTTTTTT. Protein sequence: CASSQEYRGPNEKLFF.

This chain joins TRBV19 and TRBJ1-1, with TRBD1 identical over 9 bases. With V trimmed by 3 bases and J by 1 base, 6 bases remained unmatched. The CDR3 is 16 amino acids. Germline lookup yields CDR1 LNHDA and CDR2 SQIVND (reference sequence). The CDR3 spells CASSILQGAGNTEAFF. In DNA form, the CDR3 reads TGTGCCAGTAGTATCCTACAGGGGGCGGGGAACACTGAAGCTTTCTTT.